This TCR beta chain emerged from a study of yellow fever vaccine responses in identical twins. V lost 3 bases and J lost 3, with 7 bases in between. The V gene's germline CDR1 is DFQATT and CDR2 SNEGSKA (reference sequence). The CDR3 runs 12 residues. Each CDR3 protein is one row after TCRdb ran MiXCR on the RT-PCR reads. The top ten clones hold about 1.5% of a sample with around 3,300 distinct CDR3 sequences, approximately 82% of them seen once. Overall study results and limits: Each twin's T cell response to the vaccine was reported to look partly convergent and partly personalized.

Comment on this clonotype: The antigen is unknown.

Specimen: T cells from blood (PBMCs), unsorted or a sorted subset (not recorded which), collected before or after yellow fever vaccination (not recorded which). V and J are TRBV20-1 and TRBJ2-3; D is unclear. The clonotype comes from a woman in her late teens or twenties who received the yellow fever vaccine. The CDR3 spells CSASTGTDTQYF. Written as DNA, the CDR3 is TGCAGTGCTAGTACCGGGACAGATACGCAGTATTTT.